The 25 T cell receptor beta chains reported below all come from one sample, sequenced in a study of blood T cell repertoires in COVID-19 (dated by TCRdb to 2020 to 2021). Receptor libraries were prepared by the immunoSEQ multiplex PCR assay. TCRdb retrieved this table from immuneACCESS and kept in-frame rearrangements only. Not all clones are present; in checked studies, unresolved V genes account for under half, and no reason is known for the remainder. Counted in this sample were about 300,000 clones; 65% to 90% of them appeared once. About 4.1% of the sample is in the top ten clones. The sample was PBMCs or T cells enriched from blood (not recorded which). All receptors derive from a man aged 25 to 45 who had recovered from COVID-19.

This clone was seen a handful of times. V gene TRBV7-6 combines with J gene TRBJ1-1; D is ambiguous. Germline V gene sequence: CDR1 SGHVS, CDR2 FNYEAQ. V lost 1 base and J 6 bases, leaving 18 bases between the germline ends. The CDR3 length is 16 residues. The DNA of the CDR3 is TGTGCCAGCAGCTTAGGGGTCTTCGGGGTGAGTGCTGAAGCTTTCTTT. Residues: CASSLGVFGVSAEAFF.

The V call is TRBV5-1, the J call TRBJ1-2, with D unclear. This CDR3 is 15 amino acids long. Trimming left V 1 base short and J 4 bases short, with 14 bases between. Germline CDR1 and CDR2: SGHRS and YFSETQ. CDR3 DNA sequence: TGCGCCAGCAGCTTGAACCCCGAGACGGGCTATGGCTACACCTTC. This gives the protein CASSLNPETGYGYTF.

The genes are TRBV5-4 and TRBJ1-1, with 7 bases matching TRBD1. The CDR3 sequence is 15 residues long. V shed 7 bases and J 6 bases; nucleotides not matched to a gene: 15. Per the germline V gene, CDR1 is SGHNT and CDR2 is YYREEE (reference sequence). The CDR3 is CASPASDRERPEAFF. The CDR3 coding sequence is TGTGCCAGCCCAGCTAGCGACAGGGAGAGGCCTGAAGCTTTCTTT.

V and J are TRBV18 and TRBJ2-5; D ambiguous. Germline CDR1 KGHSH, CDR2 LQKENI. V lost 1 base to trimming and J lost 5 bases, with 8 bases between them. This CDR3 is built from 13 residues. The CDR3 loop is CASSPQSGETQYF. DNA for the CDR3: TGTGCCAGCTCACCACAGTCCGGGGAGACCCAGTACTTC.

This chain uses TRBV6-5 with TRBJ2-3; D not certain. This CDR3 comprises 16 residues. Per the germline V gene, CDR1 is MNHEY and CDR2 is SVGAGI. With 4 bases removed from V and 0 bases from J, the gap between germline ends came to 14 bases. CDR3 residues: CASSSLRYTSTDTQYF. The CDR3 DNA reads TGTGCCAGCAGTTCCCTTAGATATACTAGCACAGATACGCAGTATTTT.

This sequence joins TRBV18 and TRBJ1-5; 7 bases are shared with TRBD1. Germline V lookup: CDR1 KGHSH, CDR2 LQKENI. V was pared by 3 bases and J by 4 bases, with 9 bases of the junction left unmatched. CDR3 length equals 16 residues. The CDR3 region has the DNA TGTGCCAGCTCACCTAGCCAGGGGGACAATAATCAGCCCCAGCATTTT. Translated, it gives CASSPSQGDNNQPQHF.

The CDR3 bases are TGTGCCAGCAGCGTCAGTCGGGACTCCGTCTACGAGCAGTACTTC. The encoded protein is CASSVSRDSVYEQYF. V usage is TRBV7-2 and J usage is TRBJ2-7; TRBD2 is a possible D gene (6 bases). Germline V CDR1 and CDR2: SGHTA, FQGNSA. This CDR3 region has 15 residues. V lost 5 bases and J lost 3, with 17 bases in between. The full variable domain, with the rest looked up from reference TRBV7-2 and TRBJ2-7, is GAGVSQSPSNKVTEKGKDVELRCDPISGHTALYWYRQSLGQGLEFLIYFQGNSAPDKSGLPSDRFSAERTGGSVSTLTIQRTQQEDSAVYLCASSVSRDSVYEQYFGPGTRLTVT.

The chain has TRBV6-5 and TRBJ1-5, with 9 bases fitting TRBD1. Germline CDR1 reads MNHEY; CDR2 reads SVGAGI. There are 14 residues in the CDR3. The junction had 5 bases not matched to a gene; V was cut back by 5 bases and J by 6 bases. CDR3: CASSTGGAGQPQHF. As DNA, the CDR3 is TGTGCCAGCAGTACAGGGGGCGCGGGTCAGCCCCAGCATTTT.

The genes are TRBV11-2 and TRBJ2-1; 7 bases are shared with TRBD2. This CDR3 has 16 amino acids. Germline trimming cut 6 bases from V and 3 bases from J; bases unmatched to any gene: 11. Germline V gene sequence: CDR1 SGHAT, CDR2 FQNNGV. The CDR3 region is CASRVSGGSLYNEQFF. In DNA form, the CDR3 reads TGTGCCAGCAGAGTAAGTGGCGGGAGTCTCTACAATGAGCAGTTCTTC.

In this sample, this clone turned up many times. V is TRBV10-1 and J is TRBJ2-7; D is possibly TRBD1 (6 bases). Germline V gene data show CDR1 as WNHNN and CDR2 as SYGVQD (reference sequence). The CDR3 spans 16 residues. The germline V and J ends were trimmed by 6 bases and 0 bases, with 18 bases remaining between them. The CDR3 DNA reads as TGCGCCAGCAGGTCGACACAGGGCAGCATCTCCTACGAGCAGTACTTC. This codes for CASRSTQGSISYEQYF.

The chain has TRBV4-1 and TRBJ2-7; 7 positions match TRBD2. Germline CDR1 MGHRA, CDR2 YSYEKL. The CDR3 extends over 14 amino acids. The junction had 5 bases not matched to a gene; V was cut back by 4 bases and J by 2 bases. DNA of the CDR3: TGCGCCAGCAGCCGGTCGGCGGGGGCCTACGAGCAGTACTTC. It translates to CASSRSAGAYEQYF.

The chain recombines TRBV2 with TRBJ1-4; 8 bases are shared with TRBD1. Germline-derived CDR1 and CDR2 are SNHLY and FYNNEI. The length of the CDR3 is 15 residues. The ends lost 5 bases at V and 0 bases at J; junction bases unmatched: 2. This CDR3 reads CASSWTGSTNEKLFF. The CDR3 DNA sequence: TGTGCCAGCAGTTGGACAGGGTCAACTAATGAAAAACTGTTTTTT.

The rearrangement links TRBV9 to TRBJ1-2, with D perhaps matching TRBD1 (5 bases). The CDR3 has 14 amino acids. Per germline, CDR1 SGDLS and CDR2 YYNGEE. V dropped 2 bases and J dropped 8 bases, with 16 bases sitting between them. CDR3 nucleotides: TGTGCCAGCAGCGTTGGAAGTTCCGGACACGGCTACACCTTC. Amino acids: CASSVGSSGHGYTF.

The chain carries TRBV5-1 and TRBJ2-1; perhaps TRBD1 as D (5 bases). The CDR3 covers 14 residues. Trimming took off 7 bases at V and 4 bases at J, with 15 bases between the two ends. Germline CDR1 SGHRS, CDR2 YFSETQ. The DNA of the CDR3 is TGCGCCAGCCAGGAGACAGTTTCTTACAATGAGCAGTTCTTC. As protein: CASQETVSYNEQFF.

The gene calls are TRBV9 and TRBJ2-1; tentative D call: TRBD1 (5 bases). V dropped 4 bases and J dropped 8 bases, with 16 bases sitting between them. Germline assignment: CDR1 SGDLS and CDR2 YYNGEE. CDR3 length: 14 residues. CDR3 DNA sequence: TGTGCCAGCAGCCCCAGGCAGGGTAGGGATGAGCAGTTCTTC. Protein product: CASSPRQGRDEQFF. Combining the CDR3 with reference TRBV9 and TRBJ2-1 gives the whole variable domain DSGVTQTPKHLITATGQRVTLRCSPRSGDLSVYWYQQSLDQGLQFLIQYYNGEERAKGNILERFSAQQFPDLHSELNLSSLELGDSALYFCASSPRQGRDEQFFGPGTRLTVL.

The V and J genes are TRBV15 and TRBJ1-4; D may be TRBD1 (5 bases). CDR3 length equals 17 residues. V was cut by 1 base and J by 3 bases, with 15 bases left in between. Germline CDR1 and CDR2: LNHNV and YYDKDF (reference sequence). Written as DNA, the CDR3 is TGTGCCACCAGCAGAGGTCGTAGGGGAATAGCTAATGAAAAACTGTTTTTT. Protein: CATSRGRRGIANEKLFF.

The V and J genes are TRBV19 and TRBJ2-1, with D perhaps TRBD1 (6 bases). The V gene lost 4 bases and the J gene lost 2 bases, with 12 bases spanning the gap. This CDR3 region has 15 residues. Germline V lookup: CDR1 LNHDA, CDR2 SQIVND (reference sequence). CDR3 amino acids: CASSRGTSAYNEQFF. DNA of the CDR3: TGTGCCAGTAGTAGAGGGACATCAGCCTACAATGAGCAGTTCTTC.

J is TRBJ1-1 and V is TRBV6-5; D possibly corresponds to TRBD1 (5 bases). CDR3 length: 14 amino acids. CDR1 is MNHEY, CDR2 SVGAGI, per germline. Trimming removed 2 bases from V and 1 base from J, with 8 bases in between. In DNA form, the CDR3 reads TGTGCCAGCAGTTACGGGGCGCGGAACACTGAAGCTTTCTTT. Translating it yields CASSYGARNTEAFF.

The CDR3 DNA follows: TGTGCCAGCAGCTTTATTCCAGATACGCAGTATTTT. It encodes CASSFIPDTQYF. The chain recombines TRBV7-8 with TRBJ2-3; D is ambiguous. Trimming pared 3 bases from V and 4 bases from J, leaving 5 bases between. The CDR3 has 12 residues. The germline V gene encodes CDR1 SGHVS and CDR2 FQNEAQ.

The chain has TRBV5-1 and TRBJ1-1, with TRBD1 identical over 12 bases. The V gene's germline CDR1 is SGHRS and CDR2 YFSETQ. V was pared by 3 bases and J by 5 bases, with 8 bases of the junction left unmatched. CDR3 length equals 16 residues. This chain's CDR3 is CASSWDRGRGKTEAFF. The CDR3 DNA reads TGCGCCAGCAGCTGGGACAGGGGGCGCGGAAAAACTGAAGCTTTCTTT.

This chain uses TRBV7-6 with TRBJ2-2; maybe TRBD2 (5 bases). CDR1 and CDR2 from the germline V gene are SGHVS and FNYEAQ. V gave up 1 base and J gave up 5 bases, with 11 bases separating them. The length of the CDR3 is 15 residues. CDR3 DNA sequence: TGTGCCAGCAGCTTAGGAGGGAGTGTGACCGGGGAGCTGTTTTTT. Protein: CASSLGGSVTGELFF. The full variable domain, in which reference TRBV7-6 and TRBJ2-2 provide the parts outside the CDR3, is GAGVSQSPRYKVTKRGQDVALRCDPISGHVSLYWYRQALGQGPEFLTYFNYEAQQDKSGLPNDRFSAERPEGSISTLTIQRTEQRDSAMYRCASSLGGSVTGELFFGEGSRLTVL.

The chain joins TRBV28 to TRBJ2-7; 9 bases map to TRBD1. J lost 1 base, V lost 6 bases, and 10 bases had no gene match. Per the germline V gene, CDR1 is MDHEN and CDR2 is SYDVKM. The CDR3 is 16 residues long. The CDR3 is CASSYVLGQGSYEQYF. The DNA of the CDR3 is TGTGCCAGCAGCTACGTTCTGGGACAGGGATCCTACGAGCAGTACTTC.

The rearrangement joins TRBV6-5 to TRBJ2-3, with 8 bases identical to TRBD1. Losses at the gene ends were 2 bases for V and 5 bases for J; bases not matched to a gene: 6. The CDR3 is 15 amino acids. Germline CDR1 reads MNHEY; CDR2 reads SVGAGI. In DNA form, the CDR3 reads TGTGCCAGCAGTTACCCACAGGGGGGTCTAGATACGCAGTATTTT. Encoded protein: CASSYPQGGLDTQYF.

The chain employs TRBV5-4 and TRBJ1-4; the match to TRBD1 covers 9 bases. CDR3 length equals 15 residues. Germline CDR1 is SGHNT and CDR2 is YYREEE (reference sequence). The trim removed 4 bases at V and 7 bases at J, leaving 8 bases unmatched. The CDR3 reads CASSTNRGRTEKLFF. The CDR3 DNA sequence: TGTGCCAGCAGCACGAACAGGGGGCGGACTGAAAAACTGTTTTTT.

The chain recombines TRBV7-6 with TRBJ1-5; unclear D gene. Trimming took off 1 base at V and 5 bases at J, with 12 bases between the two ends. Germline V gene lookup returns CDR1 SGHVS and CDR2 FNYEAQ. This CDR3 has 15 amino acids. For the CDR3, the DNA is TGTGCCAGCAGCTTAGGTCCGGGATCTCATCAGCCCCAGCATTTT. This encodes CASSLGPGSHQPQHF.